Below, one T cell receptor beta chain is given with its context. The antigen remains undetermined. The method was immunoSEQ multiplex PCR; TCRdb's version includes in-frame clones alone and lacks a portion of them. Among 40,000 to 60,000 clones listed, roughly 85% were seen once. CDR1 and CDR2 (germline): LNHDA, SQIVND (reference sequence). CDR3 size: 14 residues. Trimming stripped 4 bases from V and 2 bases from J, with 10 bases between. This record belongs to a study of OX40 agonist ivuxolimab in advanced cancers. Broader study findings: Among the lowest peripheral clonal expansion occurred in 0.1-3.0 mg/kg partial responders. Antigen specificity was not determined for the expanded peripheral T cells.

The V call is TRBV19, the J call TRBJ2-3; tentatively, D is TRBD1 (6 bases). The sample in question was CD4+ or CD8+ T cells sorted from blood, obtained in a trial of the OX40 agonist ivuxolimab. This sequence was found in an adult with an advanced solid tumor such as melanoma, head and neck, liver or kidney cancer. The CDR3 loop is CASSRGRDTDTQYF. CDR3 sequence (DNA): TGTGCCAGTAGTAGGGGGCGCGACACAGATACGCAGTATTTT.